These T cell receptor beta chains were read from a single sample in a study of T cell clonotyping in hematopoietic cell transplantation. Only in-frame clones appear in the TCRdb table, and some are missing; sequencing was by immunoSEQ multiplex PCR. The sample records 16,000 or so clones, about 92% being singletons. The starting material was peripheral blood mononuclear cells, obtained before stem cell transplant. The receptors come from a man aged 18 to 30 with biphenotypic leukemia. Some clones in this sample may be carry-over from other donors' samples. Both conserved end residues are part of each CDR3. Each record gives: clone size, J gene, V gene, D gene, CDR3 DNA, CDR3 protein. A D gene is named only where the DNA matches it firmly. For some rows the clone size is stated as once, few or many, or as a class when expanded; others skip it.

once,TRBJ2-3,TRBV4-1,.,TGCGCCAGCAGCCTCCCCTCAGGAATAGATACGCAGTATTTT,CASSLPSGIDTQYF
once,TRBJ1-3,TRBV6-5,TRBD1,TGTGCCAGCAGTTCCACCGGGACAGCGGGAAACACCATATATTTT,CASSSTGTAGNTIYF
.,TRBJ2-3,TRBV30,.,TGTGCCTGGAGTGTAATTTCCACAGATACGCAGTATTTT,CAWSVISTDTQYF
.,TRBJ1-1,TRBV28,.,TGTGCCAGCAGCCCCTTGAACACTGAAGCTTTCTTT,CASSPLNTEAFF
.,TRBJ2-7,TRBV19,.,TGTGCCAGTAGTAGCGGGACAGCCAAATACTACGAGCAGTACTTC,CASSSGTAKYYEQYF
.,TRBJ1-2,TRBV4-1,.,TGCGCCAGCAGCCAAGAAGCTGCAGGGGTTAACTATGGCTACACCTTC,CASSQEAAGVNYGYTF
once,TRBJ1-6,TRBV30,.,TGTGCCTGGAGTAGAGGGCAGGATAATTCACCCCTCCACTTT,CAWSRGQDNSPLHF
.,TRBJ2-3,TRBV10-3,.,TGTGCCATCAGTGGGGTGTCAGATACGCAGTATTTT,CAISGVSDTQYF
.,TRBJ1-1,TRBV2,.,TGTGCCAGCAGTCTTAAGTCGGAGGGACTGATGAACACTGAAGCTTTCTTT,CASSLKSEGLMNTEAFF
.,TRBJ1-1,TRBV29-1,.,TGCAGCGGGGGGGACCAGGGAGGGGGTGAAGCTTTCTTT,CSGGDQGGGEAFF
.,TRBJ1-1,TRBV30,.,TGTGCCTGGAGTATCGGAGGCACTGAAGCTTTCTTT,CAWSIGGTEAFF
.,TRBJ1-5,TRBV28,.,TGTGCCAGCGGCCGGGATTATAGCAATCAGCCCCAGCATTTT,CASGRDYSNQPQHF
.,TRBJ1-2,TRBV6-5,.,TGTGCCAGCAGTTCTCTGCAGGGTCATGGCTACACCTTC,CASSSLQGHGYTF
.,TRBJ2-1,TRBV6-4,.,TGTGCCAGCAGTGACTCAGGGGGGGCCGAGAATGAGCAGTTCTTC,CASSDSGGAENEQFF
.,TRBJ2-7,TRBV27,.,TGTGCCAGCAGTCTTGGACAGTGGGGCTACGAGCAGTACTTC,CASSLGQWGYEQYF
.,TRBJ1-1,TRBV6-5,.,TGTGCCAGCACCCGGGGGGGGGTCGACACTGAAGCTTTCTTT,CASTRGGVDTEAFF
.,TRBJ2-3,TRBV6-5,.,TGTGCCAGCGGCAGGGAGGACGGCGATACGCAGTATTTT,CASGREDGDTQYF
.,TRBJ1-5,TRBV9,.,TGTGCCAGCAGCGTAGCCCCTGAGCAGCCCCAGCATTTT,CASSVAPEQPQHF
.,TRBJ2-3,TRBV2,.,TGTGCCAGCAGTGCGACTGGCAGGGGCACAGATACGCAGTATTTT,CASSATGRGTDTQYF
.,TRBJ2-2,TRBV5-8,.,TGTGCCAGCAGCTTGGACAGGGTTCGTTGGGAGCTGTTTTTT,CASSLDRVRWELFF
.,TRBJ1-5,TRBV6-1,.,TGTGCCAGCAGTGAGTTTGGGGTGTGGGACAGCAATCAGCCCCAGCATTTT,CASSEFGVWDSNQPQHF
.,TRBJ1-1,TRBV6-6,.,TGTGCCAGCAGTTACGGGGGGGCACAGATGAACACTGAAGCTTTCTTT,CASSYGGAQMNTEAFF
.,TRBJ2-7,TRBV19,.,TGTGCCAGTAGTGCTTCTGGCTACGAGCAGTACTTC,CASSASGYEQYF
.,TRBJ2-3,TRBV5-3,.,TGTGCCAGAAGCTCCCCCCGGGGTGAGGAAGATACGCAGTATTTT,CARSSPRGEEDTQYF
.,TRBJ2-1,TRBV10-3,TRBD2,TGTGCCATCAGTCCAAAGCGGGGAGGGTCAAACAATGAGCAGTTCTTC,CAISPKRGGSNNEQFF
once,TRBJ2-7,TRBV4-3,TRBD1,TGCGCCAGCAGCCGGGACCCGGGGACAGTCTCATACGAGCAGTACTTC,CASSRDPGTVSYEQYF
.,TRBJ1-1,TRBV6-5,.,TGTGCCAGCAGTTACTCGGGGGGCCGGACTGAAGCTTTCTTT,CASSYSGGRTEAFF
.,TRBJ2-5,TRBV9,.,TGTGCCAGCAGCGGCCTAGGAGGGGGGACCCGGGAGACCCAGTACTTC,CASSGLGGGTRETQYF
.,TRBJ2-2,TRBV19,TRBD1,TGTGCCAGTAGTATGAGGGGGCGGAAGCTGTTTTTT,CASSMRGRKLFF
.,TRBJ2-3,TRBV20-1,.,TGCAGTGCCCCTCTAGCGGATACGCAGTATTTT,CSAPLADTQYF
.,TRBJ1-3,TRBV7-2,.,TGTGCCAGCAGACGGAGCAGGGAGTTCGCCATATATTTT,CASRRSREFAIYF
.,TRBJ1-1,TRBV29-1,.,TGCAGCGTTTTTGGAGGGACTGAAGCTTTCTTT,CSVFGGTEAFF
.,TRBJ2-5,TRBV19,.,TGTGCCACAGGAGGTTCAGGAGAGTCTGGAGAGACCCAGTACTTC,CATGGSGESGETQYF
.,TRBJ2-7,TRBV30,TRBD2,TGTGCCTGGAGGGGACTAGCCTACGAGCAGTACTTC,CAWRGLAYEQYF
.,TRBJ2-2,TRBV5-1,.,TGCGCCAGCAGCTTGGCCGCAGGGGACACCGGGGAGCTGTTTTTT,CASSLAAGDTGELFF
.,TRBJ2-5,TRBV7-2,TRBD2,TGTGCCAGCAGCTTAGGCGGGGGGCATGAGACCCAGTACTTC,CASSLGGGHETQYF
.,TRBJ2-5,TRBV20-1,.,TGCAGTGCTCAAAGGGAGACCCAGTACTTC,CSAQRETQYF
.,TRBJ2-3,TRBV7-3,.,TGTGCCAGCAGCTCACCCTCGGGGCGGCCTAGCACAGATACGCAGTATTTT,CASSSPSGRPSTDTQYF
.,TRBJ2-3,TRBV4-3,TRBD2,TGCGCCAGCAGCCAAGATCTCCTCCCTGTGTGGCTAGCGGGGGATACAGATACGCAGTATTTT,CASSQDLLPVWLAGDTDTQYF
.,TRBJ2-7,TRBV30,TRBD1,TGTGCCTGGACTCTACCGGGACAGGGGACCCGCGAGCAGTACTTC,CAWTLPGQGTREQYF
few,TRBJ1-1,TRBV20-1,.,TGCAGTGCTAGGAAGGGGTCTGAAGCTTTCTTT,CSARKGSEAFF
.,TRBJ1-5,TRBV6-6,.,TGTGCCAGCAGTTACTCGGGGTGGAATCAGCCCCAGCATTTT,CASSYSGWNQPQHF
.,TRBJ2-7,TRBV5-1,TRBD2,TGCGCCAGCAGCTTGGCCCCCCTAGCGGGGGTTACCCCATACTTC,CASSLAPLAGVTPYF
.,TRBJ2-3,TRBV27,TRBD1,TGTGCCAGCAGTCGGGACAGTTACACAGATACGCAGTATTTT,CASSRDSYTDTQYF
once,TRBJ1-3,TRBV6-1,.,TGTGCCAGCAGCGAATCCGGACAGTTAATTGGAAACACCATATATTTT,CASSESGQLIGNTIYF
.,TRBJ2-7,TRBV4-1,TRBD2,TGCGCCAGCAGCCGATCCCGAGCGGGGGCGGCATACGAGCAGTACTTC,CASSRSRAGAAYEQYF
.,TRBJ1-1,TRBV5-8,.,TGTGCCAGCAGCACGAGTCCAGGGTCGGGCACTGAAGCTTTCTTT,CASSTSPGSGTEAFF
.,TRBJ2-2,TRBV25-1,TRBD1,TGTGCCAGCAGTGAAGGGACAGGGGACACCGGGGAGCTGTTTTTT,CASSEGTGDTGELFF
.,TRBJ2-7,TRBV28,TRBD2,TGTGCCAGCAGTTCCGGGACTAGCGGGAACGAGCAGTACTTC,CASSSGTSGNEQYF
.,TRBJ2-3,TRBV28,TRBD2,TGTGCCAGCAGTTCGGGACTAGCGGCAGATACGCAGTATTTT,CASSSGLAADTQYF